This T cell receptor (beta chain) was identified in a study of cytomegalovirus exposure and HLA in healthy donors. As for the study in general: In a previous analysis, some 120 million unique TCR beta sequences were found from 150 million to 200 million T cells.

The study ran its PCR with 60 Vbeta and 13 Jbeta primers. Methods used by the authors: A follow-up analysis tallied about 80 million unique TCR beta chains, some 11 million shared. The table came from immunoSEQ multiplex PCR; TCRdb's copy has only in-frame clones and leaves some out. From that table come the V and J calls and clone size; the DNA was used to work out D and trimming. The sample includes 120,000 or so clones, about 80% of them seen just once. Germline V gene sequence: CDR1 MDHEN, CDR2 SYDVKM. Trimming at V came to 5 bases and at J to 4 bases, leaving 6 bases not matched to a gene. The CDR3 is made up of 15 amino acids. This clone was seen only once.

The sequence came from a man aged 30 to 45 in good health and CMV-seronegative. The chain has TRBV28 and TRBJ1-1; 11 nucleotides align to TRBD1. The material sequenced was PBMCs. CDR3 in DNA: TGTGCCAGCAGTGTAACCGGGACAGGGGGCACTGAAGCTTTCTTT. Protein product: CASSVTGTGGTEAFF.